Listed below are T cell receptor beta chains from one sample, sequenced in a study of early stage breast cancer tumors. Data came from immunoSEQ multiplex PCR; TCRdb stores just in-frame clones and leaves some out. This table has tens of thousands of clones, about 83% appearing once. Sequenced sample: blood. Source of these receptors: a person aged 30-39 years with breast cancer. Each CDR3 is given with its conserved first and last residue. A D gene is named only where the DNA matches it firmly. Expanded clones get a size class; other rows say once, few or many, or leave the size out.

clone size: .; D gene: .; V gene: TRBV9; J gene: TRBJ1-6; CDR3 DNA: TGTGCCAGCCGGCGGGCCGGGGCCCTTAATTCACCCCTCCACTTT; CDR3 protein: CASRRAGALNSPLHF
clone size: .; D gene: .; V gene: TRBV27; J gene: TRBJ1-2; CDR3 DNA: TGTGCCAGCAGTTTCCGGCCGGGGGGAAAGGGCTACACCTTC; CDR3 protein: CASSFRPGGKGYTF
clone size: once; D gene: .; V gene: TRBV7-9; J gene: TRBJ2-1; CDR3 DNA: TGTGCCATTGGGGAGGCGCGTCACAATGAGCAGTTCTTC; CDR3 protein: CAIGEARHNEQFF
clone size: .; D gene: TRBD2; V gene: TRBV15; J gene: TRBJ2-2; CDR3 DNA: TGTGCCACCAGCAGAGATCGTCGGACTAGCGGACACGGCGGGGAGCTGTTTTTT; CDR3 protein: CATSRDRRTSGHGGELFF
clone size: .; D gene: TRBD1; V gene: TRBV5-1; J gene: TRBJ1-5; CDR3 DNA: TGCGCCAGCAGGTACCGGGACAGAGCCTATAGCAATCAGCCCCAGCATTTT; CDR3 protein: CASRYRDRAYSNQPQHF
clone size: few; D gene: TRBD2; V gene: TRBV30; J gene: TRBJ2-3; CDR3 DNA: TGTGCCTGGAGTCCCGCAGGACTAGCGGGAGTGGGAGATACGCAGTATTTT; CDR3 protein: CAWSPAGLAGVGDTQYF
clone size: .; D gene: .; V gene: TRBV7-9; J gene: TRBJ1-3; CDR3 DNA: TGTGCCAGCAGCCTCCGGACAGCGGGAAACACCATATATTTT; CDR3 protein: CASSLRTAGNTIYF
clone size: .; D gene: TRBD1; V gene: TRBV5-1; J gene: TRBJ2-2; CDR3 DNA: TGCGCCAGCAGCTTATATGGACAGGGGACCGCGAACACCGGGGAGCTGTTTTTT; CDR3 protein: CASSLYGQGTANTGELFF
clone size: few; D gene: TRBD2; V gene: TRBV6-4; J gene: TRBJ2-2; CDR3 DNA: TGTGCCAGCAGCGCCTCAACCGCGGGGGCCGGGGAGCTGTTTTTT; CDR3 protein: CASSASTAGAGELFF
clone size: .; D gene: .; V gene: TRBV5-1; J gene: TRBJ2-2; CDR3 DNA: TGCGCCAGCAGCACGGGCCGTACCCTCGGCGGGGAGCTGTTTTTT; CDR3 protein: CASSTGRTLGGELFF
clone size: .; D gene: .; V gene: TRBV30; J gene: TRBJ2-1; CDR3 DNA: TGTGCCTGGAGTGTTGGAGGAGGGGGCTGGGATGAGCAGTTCTTC; CDR3 protein: CAWSVGGGGWDEQFF
clone size: .; D gene: .; V gene: TRBV6-5; J gene: TRBJ2-1; CDR3 DNA: TGTGCCAGCAGCCGATCGAATGAGCAGTTCTTC; CDR3 protein: CASSRSNEQFF
clone size: .; D gene: .; V gene: TRBV29-1; J gene: TRBJ1-2; CDR3 DNA: TGCAGCGTTGAAAACGGCAGGGGCGCCACCTCCTATGGCTACACCTTC; CDR3 protein: CSVENGRGATSYGYTF
clone size: .; D gene: TRBD2; V gene: TRBV2; J gene: TRBJ2-1; CDR3 DNA: TGTGCCAGCAGCGGAAGCGGGAGGGCCTACAATGAGCAGTTCTTC; CDR3 protein: CASSGSGRAYNEQFF
clone size: few; D gene: .; V gene: TRBV28; J gene: TRBJ1-2; CDR3 DNA: TGTGCCAGCAGTTCAATTTCCTATGGCTACACCTTC; CDR3 protein: CASSSISYGYTF
clone size: .; D gene: .; V gene: TRBV25-1; J gene: TRBJ2-7; CDR3 DNA: TGTGCCAGCAGTGAAGCCCTAGGGCACTCCTACGAGCAGTACTTC; CDR3 protein: CASSEALGHSYEQYF
clone size: .; D gene: TRBD2; V gene: TRBV7-9; J gene: TRBJ2-1; CDR3 DNA: TGTGCCAGCAGCCCCTACGGGGGGAGCACCTACAATGAGCAGTTCTTC; CDR3 protein: CASSPYGGSTYNEQFF
clone size: .; D gene: .; V gene: TRBV7-2; J gene: TRBJ1-4; CDR3 DNA: TGTGCCAGCAGCCCTGCCGCATTGGCAACTAATGAAAAACTGTTTTTT; CDR3 protein: CASSPAALATNEKLFF
clone size: .; D gene: .; V gene: TRBV4-2; J gene: TRBJ2-7; CDR3 DNA: TGTGCCAGCAGCCCCCCGGAACAAAACTCCTACGAGCAGTACTTC; CDR3 protein: CASSPPEQNSYEQYF
clone size: .; D gene: TRBD2; V gene: TRBV5-1; J gene: TRBJ2-1; CDR3 DNA: TGCGCCAGCAGGAAAACTCTAGCGGGAGGGTATAATGAGCAGTTCTTC; CDR3 protein: CASRKTLAGGYNEQFF
clone size: .; D gene: .; V gene: TRBV5-1; J gene: TRBJ2-1; CDR3 DNA: TGCGCCAGCAGCTTGGGGGGGGTATACAATGAGCAGTTCTTC; CDR3 protein: CASSLGGVYNEQFF
clone size: few; D gene: .; V gene: TRBV9; J gene: TRBJ2-3; CDR3 DNA: TGTGCCAGCAGCGTCTCTTCCGCTGTGGGAGATACGCAGTATTTT; CDR3 protein: CASSVSSAVGDTQYF
clone size: .; D gene: .; V gene: TRBV5-1; J gene: TRBJ2-2; CDR3 DNA: TGCGCCAGCAGCTTGTTGGTGGATCCGAACACCGGGGAGCTGTTTTTT; CDR3 protein: CASSLLVDPNTGELFF
clone size: medium-sized; D gene: .; V gene: TRBV6-5; J gene: TRBJ2-2; CDR3 DNA: TGTGCCAGCAGTTACCAGGGGGGGAACACCGGGGAGCTGTTTTTT; CDR3 protein: CASSYQGGNTGELFF
clone size: .; D gene: .; V gene: TRBV15; J gene: TRBJ1-3; CDR3 DNA: TGTGCCACGGCCGACGAATGGGGGGGCTTAAGCTCTGGAAACACCATATATTTT; CDR3 protein: CATADEWGGLSSGNTIYF
clone size: .; D gene: .; V gene: TRBV6-6; J gene: TRBJ1-2; CDR3 DNA: TGTGCCAGCAGTTCCGGGACACTTAACTATGGCTACACCTTC; CDR3 protein: CASSSGTLNYGYTF
clone size: .; D gene: TRBD2; V gene: TRBV4-1; J gene: TRBJ2-1; CDR3 DNA: TGCGCCAGCAGCCAAGATCTAGCGGGAGGGACCTACAATGAGCAGTTCTTC; CDR3 protein: CASSQDLAGGTYNEQFF
clone size: .; D gene: .; V gene: TRBV5-1; J gene: TRBJ1-1; CDR3 DNA: TGCGCCAGCAGCTTGGGGACTGAAGCTTTCTTT; CDR3 protein: CASSLGTEAFF
clone size: .; D gene: .; V gene: TRBV27; J gene: TRBJ2-7; CDR3 DNA: TGTGCCAGCAGTTTATCGGGGGGGCGGGCTTTACGGGACGAGCAGTACTTC; CDR3 protein: CASSLSGGRALRDEQYF
clone size: .; D gene: .; V gene: TRBV2; J gene: TRBJ2-5; CDR3 DNA: TGTGCCAGTGGGAATACCAATATAGTGTACCAAGAGACCCAGTACTTC; CDR3 protein: CASGNTNIVYQETQYF
clone size: .; D gene: .; V gene: TRBV28; J gene: TRBJ1-4; CDR3 DNA: TGTGCCAGCAGTTTCAGGACAGCCGTTAATGAAAAACTGTTTTTT; CDR3 protein: CASSFRTAVNEKLFF
clone size: .; D gene: .; V gene: TRBV2; J gene: TRBJ1-2; CDR3 DNA: TGTGCCAGCAGTAGCTACAGGAGAAACTATGGCTACACCTTC; CDR3 protein: CASSSYRRNYGYTF
clone size: .; D gene: .; V gene: TRBV2; J gene: TRBJ1-4; CDR3 DNA: TGTGCCAGCAGTCCCGTATCCTCCGACGGAAAACTGTTTTTT; CDR3 protein: CASSPVSSDGKLFF
clone size: .; D gene: TRBD2; V gene: TRBV4-1; J gene: TRBJ2-5; CDR3 DNA: TGCGCCAGCAGCCAAGGGGAGCGGGGGGTCTGGGAGACCCAGTACTTC; CDR3 protein: CASSQGERGVWETQYF
clone size: .; D gene: .; V gene: TRBV7-2; J gene: TRBJ1-2; CDR3 DNA: TGTGCCAGCAGCTTAGGGGCACAGGCTAGCTATGGCTACACCTTC; CDR3 protein: CASSLGAQASYGYTF
clone size: few; D gene: TRBD1; V gene: TRBV7-2; J gene: TRBJ1-5; CDR3 DNA: TGTGCCAGCAGCCCGCGGACAGGGGGCGCGCTCAAGGGGCCCCAGCATTTT; CDR3 protein: CASSPRTGGALKGPQHF
clone size: .; D gene: .; V gene: TRBV5-1; J gene: TRBJ2-1; CDR3 DNA: TGCGCCAGCAGCCACGGGACCGGGGATTACAATGAGCAGTTCTTC; CDR3 protein: CASSHGTGDYNEQFF
clone size: .; D gene: .; V gene: TRBV6-1; J gene: TRBJ1-2; CDR3 DNA: TGTGCCAGCAGTGATATGGGATTTATTAAGAGGGGCTACACCTTC; CDR3 protein: CASSDMGFIKRGYTF
clone size: .; D gene: TRBD1; V gene: TRBV29-1; J gene: TRBJ1-1; CDR3 DNA: TGCAGCGTCGGGGACAGGGTCGAAGCTTTCTTT; CDR3 protein: CSVGDRVEAFF